A selection of T cell receptor beta chains follows, all from one sample in a study of shared clonotypes between healthy human individuals. Here immunoSEQ multiplex PCR was the method, and the copy in TCRdb shows in-frame clones only, minus some. The table shows 2 million to 2.5 million clones, with more than 90% occurring only once. Sequences were obtained from naive CD4+ T cells sorted from blood. These receptors came from a man between 18 and 35 years old in good health. Each CDR3 is given with its conserved first and last residue.

V | CDR3
TRBV7-9 | CASSSLQGNTGNEQFF
TRBV7-2 | CASSVRREGRVNEQFF
TRBV7-7 | CASSQSGGQYNEQFF
TRBV7-4 | CASSLLDRAPYGYTF
TRBV5-4 | CASSAGVSSYNEQFF
TRBV5-1 | CASSNRDPRTDTQYF
TRBV7-9 | CASSLFLSTGVETQYF
TRBV6-5 | CASSYSLTGGWTEAFF
TRBV5-1 | CASSSGQPYGYTF
TRBV2 | CASSGGGGRTGELFF
TRBV2 | CASSDWAGSGSGNTIYF
TRBV29-1 | CSVTGHRLPETQYF
TRBV11-2 | CASSSQWRGTGELFF
TRBV30 | CAWNDVPNTEAFF
TRBV7-9 | CASSFRSAGDYGYTF
TRBV6-5 | CASTRGPNQPQHF
TRBV27 | CASSSPGQNTEAFF
TRBV15 | CATSRVGTALSEQYF
TRBV6-5 | CASSYSQGATEAFF
TRBV30 | CAWSVRGNTEAFF
TRBV11-2 | CASSLDDFPAPYEQYF
TRBV10-1 | CASSPETGTGGQYF
TRBV19 | CASSGVGELFF
TRBV5-1 | CASSLAAGVTEAFF
TRBV5-6 | CASSSPGVSGNTIYF